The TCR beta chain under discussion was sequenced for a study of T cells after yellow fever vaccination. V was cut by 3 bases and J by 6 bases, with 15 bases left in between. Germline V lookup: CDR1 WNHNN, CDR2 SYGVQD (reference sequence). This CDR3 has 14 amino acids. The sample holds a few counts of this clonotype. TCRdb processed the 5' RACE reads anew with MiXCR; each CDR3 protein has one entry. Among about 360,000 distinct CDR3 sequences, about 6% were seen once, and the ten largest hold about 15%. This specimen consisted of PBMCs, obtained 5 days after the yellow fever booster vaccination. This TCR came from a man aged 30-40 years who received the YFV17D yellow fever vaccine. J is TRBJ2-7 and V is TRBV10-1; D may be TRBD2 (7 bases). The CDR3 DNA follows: TGCGCCAGCAGTGACTTGGCCGCGGGGGCCGAGCAGTACTTC. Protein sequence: CASSDLAAGAEQYF.